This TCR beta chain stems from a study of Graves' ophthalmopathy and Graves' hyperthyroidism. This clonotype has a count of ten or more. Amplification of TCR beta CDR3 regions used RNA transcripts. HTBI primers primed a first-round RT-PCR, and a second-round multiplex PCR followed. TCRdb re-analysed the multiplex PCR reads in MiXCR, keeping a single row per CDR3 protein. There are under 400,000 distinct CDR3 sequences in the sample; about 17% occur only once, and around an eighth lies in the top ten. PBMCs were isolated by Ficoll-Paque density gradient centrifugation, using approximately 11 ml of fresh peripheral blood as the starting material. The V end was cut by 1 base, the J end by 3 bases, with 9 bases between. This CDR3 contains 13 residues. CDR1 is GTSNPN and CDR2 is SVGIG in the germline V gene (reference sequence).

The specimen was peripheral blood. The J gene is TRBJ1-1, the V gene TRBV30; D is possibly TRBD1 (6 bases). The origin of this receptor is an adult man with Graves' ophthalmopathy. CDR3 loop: CAWSDRADTEAFF. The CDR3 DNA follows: TGTGCCTGGAGTGACAGGGCGGACACTGAAGCTTTCTTT.